A selection of T cell receptor beta chains follows, all from one sample in a study of beta chain features in type 1 diabetes. Data came from immunoSEQ multiplex PCR; TCRdb stores just in-frame clones and leaves some out. Here the sample spans some 300,000 clones, about 8% being singletons. Sample: central memory CD4+ T cells from blood. Every receptor here comes from a woman aged 18-30 years in good health. Each CDR3 is given with its conserved first and last residue. Fields, in order: V gene, D gene, J gene, clone size, CDR3 DNA, CDR3 protein. D genes are given only for firm matches. For some rows the clone size is stated as once, few or many, or as a class when expanded; others skip it.

TRBV18	.	TRBJ1-1	.	TGTGCCAGCTCTCCCATCTCTAGGAACACTGAAGCTTTCTTT	CASSPISRNTEAFF
TRBV5-1	.	TRBJ2-2	few	TGCGCCAGCAGCACGCAGGGGTCGGCCGGGGAGCTGTTTTTT	CASSTQGSAGELFF
TRBV9	TRBD1	TRBJ2-2	few	TGTGCCAGCAGCCCCCAAACCGGGACAGGTAACACCGGGGAGCTGTTTTTT	CASSPQTGTGNTGELFF
TRBV18	.	TRBJ2-1	few	TGTGCCAGCTCACAGGACTCGAACAATGAGCAGTTCTTC	CASSQDSNNEQFF
TRBV2	.	TRBJ1-5	few	TGTGCCAGCAGTGTTCGGGTTCAGGGGCCCCAGCATTTT	CASSVRVQGPQHF
TRBV6-1	.	TRBJ2-5	.	TGTGCCAGCAGTCCGAAGGGTAAAGAGACCCAGTACTTC	CASSPKGKETQYF
TRBV18	.	TRBJ1-5	few	TGTGCCAGCTCACCGGGAGGAAGCAGGGGAGGCAATCAGCCCCAGCATTTT	CASSPGGSRGGNQPQHF
TRBV29-1	.	TRBJ1-1	few	TGCAGCGTTGACCTGGTGCCTGAAGCTTTCTTT	CSVDLVPEAFF
TRBV6-5	TRBD1	TRBJ2-7	.	TGTGCCAGCAGCCCCGGGACAGGGAGGTACGAGCAGTACTTC	CASSPGTGRYEQYF
TRBV6-5	TRBD1	TRBJ1-2	.	TGTGCCAGCACCAGGGGACAGATTTTCTCCTATGGCTACACCTTC	CASTRGQIFSYGYTF
TRBV5-1	TRBD1	TRBJ1-6	.	TGCGCCAGCAGGACCGGGACAGGCTTGATTAATTCACCCCTCCACTTT	CASRTGTGLINSPLHF
TRBV5-6	TRBD2	TRBJ2-5	.	TGTGCCAGCAGATTGCTAGCGGGGGGACAAGAGACCCAGTACTTC	CASRLLAGGQETQYF
TRBV7-9	.	TRBJ2-2	few	TGTGCCAGTAGGACAGACTATCCTACCGGGGAGCTGTTTTTT	CASRTDYPTGELFF
TRBV30	.	TRBJ1-2	few	TGTGCCTGGGACAGGCTCTCGCTAGGGAAGTACACCTTC	CAWDRLSLGKYTF
TRBV6-5	.	TRBJ1-1	few	TGTGCCAGCAGTCCAGCGATGGGCACTGAAGCTTTCTTT	CASSPAMGTEAFF
TRBV7-2	TRBD2	TRBJ2-3	few	TGTGCCAGCAGCCGTAGCGGGGCCTCTAGCACAGATACGCAGTATTTT	CASSRSGASSTDTQYF
TRBV28	.	TRBJ2-5	.	TGTGCCAGCAGTTTACACGGGACAACACAAGAGACCCAGTACTTC	CASSLHGTTQETQYF
TRBV7-3	.	TRBJ2-1	many	TGTGCCAGCAGCTTAGTCGGGGAAACTGAGCAGTTCTTC	CASSLVGETEQFF
TRBV11-3	.	TRBJ2-7	.	TGTGCCAGCAGCCCTCGAGGGGCAGGGGCAGCCTACGAGCAGTACTTC	CASSPRGAGAAYEQYF
TRBV2	.	TRBJ2-3	few	TGTGCCAGCAGTGAAGCAAGAGATACGCAGTATTTT	CASSEARDTQYF
TRBV5-1	.	TRBJ1-2	few	TGCGCCAGCAGCTTGGAACAGGGCCACTATGGCTACACCTTC	CASSLEQGHYGYTF
TRBV10-3	.	TRBJ2-3	.	TGTGCCATCAGCAGGGAAGGGGGCACAGATACGCAGTATTTT	CAISREGGTDTQYF
TRBV9	.	TRBJ1-2	.	TGTGCCAGCAGCGTAGCTACGGGAGGTGGCTACACCTTC	CASSVATGGGYTF
TRBV4-3	.	TRBJ1-1	few	TGCGCCAGCAGCCAAAATCCCTGGGGATCGAACACTGAAGCTTTCTTT	CASSQNPWGSNTEAFF
TRBV2	TRBD1	TRBJ1-6	few	TGTGCCAGCAGGGGACAGATCCAAGGGAATTCACCCCTCCACTTT	CASRGQIQGNSPLHF
TRBV5-1	.	TRBJ2-3	few	TGCGCCAGCAGCTTGGTGGGGGCCGAGGGCACAGATACGCAGTATTTT	CASSLVGAEGTDTQYF
TRBV2	.	TRBJ1-4	many	TGTGCCAGCAGTGAAGTACACGCACTGTTTTTT	CASSEVHALFF
TRBV25-1	TRBD1	TRBJ1-1	.	TGTGCCATCGAGAGGGGGCATGGCACTGAAGCTTTCTTT	CAIERGHGTEAFF
TRBV2	.	TRBJ1-1	.	TGTGCCAGCAGCCGGGACGTGGTCTCTGAAGCTTTCTTT	CASSRDVVSEAFF
TRBV18	.	TRBJ1-6	.	TGTGCCAGCTCCCCATTCGCAGGACCGTTTAATTCACCCCTCCACTTT	CASSPFAGPFNSPLHF
TRBV11-3	.	TRBJ2-4	few	TGTGCCAGCAGCCCATCGTCCGGGAACAAAAACATTCAGTACTTC	CASSPSSGNKNIQYF
TRBV6-1	TRBD1	TRBJ2-7	.	TGTGCCAGCAAAACCCGACAGGGGACAGGGGACGAGCAGTACTTC	CASKTRQGTGDEQYF
TRBV2	TRBD1	TRBJ1-2	few	TGTGCCAGCAGTTTCGGGACAGGGCAGTGGGGCTACACCTTC	CASSFGTGQWGYTF
TRBV9	.	TRBJ2-2	.	TGTGCCAGCAGCGTAGCAAGGGTTACCGGGGAGCTGTTTTTT	CASSVARVTGELFF
TRBV6-5	.	TRBJ2-5	few	TGTGCCAGCAGCCGACCGGGGGAGGGGGAAGAGACCCAGTACTTC	CASSRPGEGEETQYF
TRBV5-4	.	TRBJ2-5	few	TGTGCCAGCAGTTGGGACACCCAAGAGACCCAGTACTTC	CASSWDTQETQYF
TRBV27	TRBD2	TRBJ2-1	few	TGTGCCAGCAGTTTATCGGGCGGGACTAGCGGGAGGGTGTCCCCTCAGTTCTTC	CASSLSGGTSGRVSPQFF
TRBV2	.	TRBJ1-1	many	TGTGCCAGCAGTGCAAGGACAGAGAGCACTGAAGCTTTCTTT	CASSARTESTEAFF
TRBV29-1	.	TRBJ1-2	few	TGCAGCGTTGAGGACGGCCGCTACACCTTC	CSVEDGRYTF
TRBV5-4	TRBD1	TRBJ2-4	many	TGTGCCAGCAGCCTGGACAGGGCCAAAAACATTCAGTACTTC	CASSLDRAKNIQYF
TRBV11-2	.	TRBJ2-3	few	TGTGCCAGCAGCTTAGTATCCACAGATACGCAGTATTTT	CASSLVSTDTQYF
TRBV9	TRBD1	TRBJ2-3	.	TGTGCCAGCAGCCCGACAGGGGGCCTGGTTGCAGATACGCAGTATTTT	CASSPTGGLVADTQYF
TRBV7-9	.	TRBJ2-1	few	TGTGCCAGCAGCCGAAGTAGGACAGGAGGGTTCAATGAGCAGTTCTTC	CASSRSRTGGFNEQFF
TRBV29-1	TRBD1	TRBJ1-1	.	TGCAGCGGTGGACAGGGGGCCGCTTTCTTT	CSGGQGAAFF
TRBV5-4	.	TRBJ1-2	few	TGTGCCAGCAGCTTGACACCCACAGTGGGCGGGTACTATGGCTACACCTTC	CASSLTPTVGGYYGYTF
TRBV6-5	.	TRBJ1-2	.	TGTGCCAGCCGCCATGGGGAGTTAGGCTACACCTTC	CASRHGELGYTF
TRBV7-2	.	TRBJ1-1	many	TGTGCCAGCAGCTCTGGGATACAGATGAACACTGAAGCTTTCTTT	CASSSGIQMNTEAFF
TRBV4-3	.	TRBJ2-5	.	TGCGCCAGCAGCCCAGGCCGGGACACCGGCCGGGGCGAGACCCAGTACTTC	CASSPGRDTGRGETQYF
TRBV7-9	TRBD1	TRBJ2-3	few	TGTGCCAGCAGCTTAGGGGACAGGGGGCATAGAGATACGCAGTATTTT	CASSLGDRGHRDTQYF
TRBV7-2	TRBD1	TRBJ1-2	.	TGTGCCAGCGGGGAACAGGGGCATGGCTACACCTTC	CASGEQGHGYTF
TRBV18	.	TRBJ2-7	.	TGTGCCAGCTCACCCCGAGTGGAGCAGTACTTC	CASSPRVEQYF
TRBV15	.	TRBJ1-2	few	TGTGCCACCAGCAGAGACCGCCGTCTGAGCTACACCTTC	CATSRDRRLSYTF
TRBV18	.	TRBJ1-2	few	TGTGCCAGCTCACCACGACTCGTGGATGGCTACACCTTC	CASSPRLVDGYTF
TRBV9	.	TRBJ1-2	.	TGTGCCAGCAGCCCGCTGGTAGGAGATCTTTCCTTC	CASSPLVGDLSF